A selection of T cell receptor beta chains follows, all from one sample in a study of T cells after yellow fever vaccination. MiXCR was run by TCRdb on the 5' RACE reads, yielding one entry per CDR3 protein. Altogether about 310,000 distinct CDR3 sequences are present, roughly 3.5% being singletons, with the ten largest covering around a quarter. The source material was PBMCs, sampled on the day of the yellow fever booster vaccination. Receptors originate from a man aged 18 to 30 who received the YFV17D yellow fever vaccine. CDR3s include the opening cysteine and the closing phenylalanine or tryptophan. D genes are given only for firm matches. Some rows have no size entry. The others give once, few or many, or a class for an expanded clone.

>.|TRBV24-1|many|TRBJ1-1
CATSDGSNTEAFF
TGTGCCACCAGTGATGGGTCAAACACTGAAGCTTTCTTT
>.|TRBV2|few|TRBJ1-5
CASKREQYSNQPQHF
TGTGCCAGCAAACGGGAGCAGTATAGCAATCAGCCCCAGCATTTT
>.|TRBV7-2|many|TRBJ2-3
CASSFFEGGSDTQYF
TGTGCCAGCAGCTTTTTTGAGGGGGGGTCAGATACGCAGTATTTT
>TRBD1|TRBV4-1|.|TRBJ1-4
CASSPTRAGTGVEKLFF
TGCGCCAGCAGCCCGACTAGGGCCGGGACAGGAGTTGAAAAACTGTTTTTT
>.|TRBV5-1|.|TRBJ1-1
CASSLNQGNTEAFF
TGCGCCAGCAGCCTGAACCAGGGAAACACTGAAGCTTTCTTT
>.|TRBV20-1|many|TRBJ2-3
CSAITDTQYF
TGCAGTGCCATCACAGATACGCAGTATTTT
>.|TRBV4-3|few|TRBJ1-6
CASKAGGTSPLHF
TGCGCCAGCAAAGCGGGGGGAACTTCACCCCTCCACTTT
>TRBD1|TRBV11-2|many|TRBJ1-2
CASRYGTGGYYGYTF
TGTGCCAGCAGATATGGGACAGGGGGATACTATGGCTACACCTTC
>.|TRBV7-2|many|TRBJ2-3
CASSYRTATAGTQYF
TGTGCCAGCAGCTATCGGACAGCTACAGCGGGTACGCAGTATTTT
>.|TRBV20-1|few|TRBJ2-1
CSAIKRDFYNEQFF
TGCAGTGCAATCAAAAGGGACTTCTACAATGAGCAGTTCTTC
>.|TRBV4-3|many|TRBJ2-7
CASSQGGTGFYEQYF
TGCGCCAGCAGCCAAGGTGGGACGGGTTTCTACGAGCAGTACTTC
>.|TRBV12-5|many|TRBJ2-2
CASGPPPGELFF
TGTGCTAGTGGCCCGCCCCCCGGGGAGCTGTTTTTT
>TRBD2|TRBV12-3/TRBV12-4|few|TRBJ2-5
CASSSTSGVEETQYF
TGTGCCAGCAGTTCGACTAGCGGGGTCGAAGAGACCCAGTACTTC
>.|TRBV12-3/TRBV12-4|few|TRBJ2-1
CASSPGGTLNNEQFF
TGTGCCAGCAGCCCCGGGGGGACATTAAACAATGAGCAGTTCTTC
>.|TRBV6-2/TRBV6-3|.|TRBJ2-3
CASSYYGSASDTQYF
TGTGCCAGCAGTTACTACGGTTCCGCCTCGGATACGCAGTATTTT
>.|TRBV24-1|many|TRBJ1-5
CATSDLPGTRYSNQPQHF
TGTGCCACCAGTGATTTACCCGGGACACGCTATAGCAATCAGCCCCAGCATTTT
>.|TRBV6-6|many|TRBJ1-1
CASSYSSPANTEAF
TGTGCCAGCAGTTACTCATCCCCCGCGAACACTGAAGCTTTT
>TRBD1|TRBV12-3/TRBV12-4|few|TRBJ1-1
CASRPRGWDTEAFF
TGTGCCAGCAGACCCAGGGGGTGGGACACTGAAGCTTTCTTT
>.|TRBV18|.|TRBJ1-1
CASSPREEGETEAFF
TGTGCCAGCTCACCCCGAGAGGAGGGCGAGACTGAAGCTTTCTTT
>TRBD1|TRBV6-5|.|TRBJ1-2
CASKPVGLGGTGFNYGYTF
TGTGCCAGCAAACCCGTAGGGCTCGGCGGGACAGGGTTTAACTATGGCTACACCTTC
>TRBD2|TRBV4-2|few|TRBJ2-5
CASSQSQRGAYQETQYF
TGTGCCAGCAGCCAATCCCAGCGGGGGGCGTACCAAGAGACCCAGTACTTC